This passage covers 5 T cell receptor beta chains from one sample sequenced in a study of cytomegalovirus exposure and HLA in healthy donors. PCR involved 60 Vbeta and 13 Jbeta primers. The method was immunoSEQ multiplex PCR; TCRdb's version includes in-frame clones alone and lacks a portion of them. The sample carries 130,000 to 150,000 clones, just under 85% recorded once. The sample was PBMCs. Every receptor here comes from a man aged 40-49 years in good health and CMV-seropositive.

The chain employs TRBV6-1 and TRBJ2-7; the match to TRBD2 covers 10 bases. V dropped 1 base and J dropped 0; count of bases not matched to a gene: 0. From germline, CDR1 is MNHNS and CDR2 SASEGT. There are 15 residues in the CDR3. CDR3 bases: TGTGCCAGCAGTGAAGGACTAGCGGGCTCCTACGAGCAGTACTTC. It encodes CASSEGLAGSYEQYF.

The chain links TRBV11-3 to TRBJ1-1; D not certain. This CDR3 region has 13 residues. V was trimmed by 5 bases and J by 8 bases, leaving 15 bases between them. Germline V gene lookup returns CDR1 SGHNT and CDR2 YENEEA. CDR3 region: CASSARTGGEAFF. CDR3 nucleotides: TGTGCCAGCAGCGCCAGGACGGGAGGAGAAGCTTTCTTT.

This chain links TRBV5-4 with TRBJ2-5; D not resolved. V dropped 0 bases and J dropped 0 bases, with 6 bases sitting between them. The CDR3 extends over 14 amino acids. Germline V gives CDR1 SGHNT, CDR2 YYREEE (reference sequence). The CDR3 DNA reads as TGTGCCAGCAGCTTGGGAGTAAACCAAGAGACCCAGTACTTC. This translates into CASSLGVNQETQYF.

The chain carries TRBV5-1 and TRBJ1-2, with D tentatively TRBD1 (6 bases). V was pared by 4 bases and J by 0 bases, with 16 bases between. CDR3 length equals 16 residues. Germline lookup yields CDR1 SGHRS and CDR2 YFSETQ. In nucleotides, the CDR3 is TGCGCCAGCAGCCGGGGGGCACAGGGATCTAACTATGGCTACACCTTC. Protein: CASSRGAQGSNYGYTF.

V is TRBV29-1 and J is TRBJ1-3; no reliable D call. The CDR3 consists of 13 residues. Per the germline V gene, CDR1 is SQVTM and CDR2 is ANQGSEA. V shed 4 bases and J shed 7 bases, with 14 bases lying between them. CDR3 region: CSVGETIGNTIYF. Here the CDR3 DNA reads TGCAGCGTTGGGGAGACTATCGGGAACACCATATATTTT. Based on the CDR3 plus reference TRBV29-1 and TRBJ1-3, the full variable domain is SAVISQKPSRDICQRGTSLTIQCQVDSQVTMMFWYRQQPGQSLTLIATANQGSEATYESGFVIDKFPISRPNLTFSTLTVSNMSPEDSSIYLCSVGETIGNTIYFGEGSWLTVV.